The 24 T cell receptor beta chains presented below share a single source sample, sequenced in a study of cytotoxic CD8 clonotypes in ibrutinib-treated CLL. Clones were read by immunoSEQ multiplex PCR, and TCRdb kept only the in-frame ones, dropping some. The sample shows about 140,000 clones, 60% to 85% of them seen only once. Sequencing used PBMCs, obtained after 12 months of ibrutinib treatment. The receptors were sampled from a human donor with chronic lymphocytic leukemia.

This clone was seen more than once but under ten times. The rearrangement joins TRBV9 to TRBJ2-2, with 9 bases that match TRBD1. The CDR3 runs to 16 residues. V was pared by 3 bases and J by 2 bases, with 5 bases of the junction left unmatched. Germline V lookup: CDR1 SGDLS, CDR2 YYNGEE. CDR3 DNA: TGTGCCAGCAGCGCCAGGGACAGGGTTAACACCGGGGAGCTGTTTTTT. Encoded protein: CASSARDRVNTGELFF.

DNA for the CDR3: TGTGCCAGCAGCTTGGGCAGGCGATTTGGAAACACCATATATTTT. It codes for CASSLGRRFGNTIYF. The J gene is TRBJ1-3, the V gene TRBV7-2, with unresolved D. V lost 3 bases and J lost 3, with 12 bases in between. This CDR3 is 15 amino acids long. The germline CDR1 and CDR2 sequences are SGHTA and FQGNSA.

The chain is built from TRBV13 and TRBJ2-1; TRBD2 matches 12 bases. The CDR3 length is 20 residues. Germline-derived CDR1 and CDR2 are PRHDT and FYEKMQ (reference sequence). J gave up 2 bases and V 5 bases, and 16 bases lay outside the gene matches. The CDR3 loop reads CASSLGLAGSALRPYNEQFF. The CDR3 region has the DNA TGTGCCAGCAGCCTGGGACTAGCGGGCTCTGCCTTGCGTCCCTACAATGAGCAGTTCTTC.

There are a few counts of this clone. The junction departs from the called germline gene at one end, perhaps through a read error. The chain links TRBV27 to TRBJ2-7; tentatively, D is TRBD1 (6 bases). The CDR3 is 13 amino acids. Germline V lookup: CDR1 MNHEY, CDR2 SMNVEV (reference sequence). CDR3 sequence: CASSLSGAPTPLF. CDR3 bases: TGTGCCAGCAGTTTATCGGGGGCCCCCACCCCACTCTTC.

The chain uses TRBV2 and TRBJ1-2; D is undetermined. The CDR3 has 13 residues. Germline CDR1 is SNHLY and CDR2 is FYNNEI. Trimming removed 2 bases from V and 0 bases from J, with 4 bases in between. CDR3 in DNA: TGTGCCAGCAGTGAAAGACCTAACTATGGCTACACCTTC. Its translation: CASSERPNYGYTF.

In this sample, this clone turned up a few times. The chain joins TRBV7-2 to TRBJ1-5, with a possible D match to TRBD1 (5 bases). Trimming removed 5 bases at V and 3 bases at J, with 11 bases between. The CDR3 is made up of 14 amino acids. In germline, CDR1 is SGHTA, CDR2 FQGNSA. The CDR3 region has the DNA TGTGCCAGCAGCCCGGGACCTTACAATCAGCCCCAGCATTTT. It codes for CASSPGPYNQPQHF.

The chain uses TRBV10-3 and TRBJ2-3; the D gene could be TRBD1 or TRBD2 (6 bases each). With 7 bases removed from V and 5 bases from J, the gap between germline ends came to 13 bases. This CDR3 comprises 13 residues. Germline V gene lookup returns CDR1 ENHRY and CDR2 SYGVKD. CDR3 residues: CAITGGRGDTQYF. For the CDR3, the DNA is TGTGCCATCACTGGGGGGCGGGGAGATACGCAGTATTTT.

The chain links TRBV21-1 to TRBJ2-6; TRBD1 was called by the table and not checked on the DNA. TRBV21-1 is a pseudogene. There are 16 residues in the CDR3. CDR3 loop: CASSRMDRAGANVLTF. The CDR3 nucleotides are TGTGCCAGCAGCAGAATGGACAGGGCTGGGGCCAACGTCCTGACTTTC.

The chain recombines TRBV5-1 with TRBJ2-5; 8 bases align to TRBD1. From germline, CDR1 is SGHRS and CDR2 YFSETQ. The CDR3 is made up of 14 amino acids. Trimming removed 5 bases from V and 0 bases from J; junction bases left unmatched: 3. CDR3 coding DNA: TGCGCCAGCAGACCGGACAGGGACCAAGAGACCCAGTACTTC. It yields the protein CASRPDRDQETQYF. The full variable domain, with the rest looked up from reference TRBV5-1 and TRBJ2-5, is KAGVTQTPRYLIKTRGQQVTLSCSPISGHRSVSWYQQTPGQGLQFLFEYFSETQRNKGNFPGRFSGRQFSNSRSEMNVSTLELGDSALYLCASRPDRDQETQYFGPGTRLLVL.

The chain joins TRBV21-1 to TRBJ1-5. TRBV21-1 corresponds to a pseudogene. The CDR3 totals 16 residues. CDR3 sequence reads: CASSKKRVYSNQPQHF. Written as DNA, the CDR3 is TGTGCCAGCAGCAAAAAGCGGGTCTATAGCAATCAGCCCCAGCATTTT.

In DNA form, the CDR3 reads TGTGCCAGCAGAATTCTACAGGGGACTGGGGCCAACGTCCTGACTTTC. This sequence encodes CASRILQGTGANVLTF. The gene calls are TRBV27 and TRBJ2-6, with 7 nucleotides matching TRBD1. The CDR3 runs 16 residues. Germline V gene data show CDR1 as MNHEY and CDR2 as SMNVEV (reference sequence). Losses at the gene ends were 6 bases for V and 2 bases for J; bases not matched to a gene: 7.

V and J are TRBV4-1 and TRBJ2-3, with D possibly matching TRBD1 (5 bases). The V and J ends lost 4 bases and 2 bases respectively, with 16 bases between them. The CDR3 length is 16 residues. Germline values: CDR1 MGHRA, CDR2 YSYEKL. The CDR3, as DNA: TGCGCCAGCAGCCCACCGAAGGGGCGGACCACAGATACGCAGTATTTT. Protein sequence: CASSPPKGRTTDTQYF.

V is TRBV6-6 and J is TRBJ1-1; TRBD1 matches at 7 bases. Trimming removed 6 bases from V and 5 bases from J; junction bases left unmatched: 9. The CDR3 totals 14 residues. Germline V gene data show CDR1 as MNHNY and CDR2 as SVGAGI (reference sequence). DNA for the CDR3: TGTGCCAGCAGAAGACAGGGAGTCGAAACTGAAGCTTTCTTT. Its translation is CASRRQGVETEAFF.

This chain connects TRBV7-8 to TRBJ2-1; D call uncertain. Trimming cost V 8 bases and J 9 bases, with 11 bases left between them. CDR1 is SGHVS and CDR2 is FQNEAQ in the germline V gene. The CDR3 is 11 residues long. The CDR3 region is CASSFPGEQFF. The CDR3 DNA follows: TGTGCCAGCTCATTCCCCGGTGAGCAGTTCTTC.

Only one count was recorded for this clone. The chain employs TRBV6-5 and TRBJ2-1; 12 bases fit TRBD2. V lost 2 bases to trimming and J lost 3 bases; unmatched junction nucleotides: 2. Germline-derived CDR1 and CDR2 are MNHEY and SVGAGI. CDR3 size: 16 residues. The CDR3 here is CASSYLTSGSYNEQFF. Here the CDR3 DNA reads TGTGCCAGCAGTTACCTGACTAGCGGGAGCTACAATGAGCAGTTCTTC.

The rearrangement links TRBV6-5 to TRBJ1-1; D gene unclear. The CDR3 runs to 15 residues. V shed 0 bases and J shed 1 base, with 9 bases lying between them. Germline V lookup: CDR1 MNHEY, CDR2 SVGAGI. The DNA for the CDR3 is TGTGCCAGCAGTTACTCGAGCCAGCCGAACACTGAAGCTTTCTTT. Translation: CASSYSSQPNTEAFF.

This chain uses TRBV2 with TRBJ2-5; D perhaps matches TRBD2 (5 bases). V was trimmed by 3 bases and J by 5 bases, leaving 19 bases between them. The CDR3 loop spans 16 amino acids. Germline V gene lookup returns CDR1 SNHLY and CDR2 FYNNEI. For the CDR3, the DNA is TGTGCCAGCAGTGAGTCCCGGGGATCCTTCTCCGAGACCCAGTACTTC. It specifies CASSESRGSFSETQYF.

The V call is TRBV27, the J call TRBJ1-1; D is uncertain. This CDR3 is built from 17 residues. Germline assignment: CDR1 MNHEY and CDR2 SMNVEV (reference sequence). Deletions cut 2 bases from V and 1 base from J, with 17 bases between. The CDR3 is CASSLRSGRERNTEAFF. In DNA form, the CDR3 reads TGTGCCAGCAGTTTAAGATCCGGCCGGGAACGGAACACTGAAGCTTTCTTT.

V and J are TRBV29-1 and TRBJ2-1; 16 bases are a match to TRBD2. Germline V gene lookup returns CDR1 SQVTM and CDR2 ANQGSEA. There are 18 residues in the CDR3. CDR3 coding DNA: TGCAACCAACGGGCCGGGACTAGCGGGGGGGGCTCCTACAATGAGCAGTTCTTC. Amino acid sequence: CNQRAGTSGGGSYNEQFF.

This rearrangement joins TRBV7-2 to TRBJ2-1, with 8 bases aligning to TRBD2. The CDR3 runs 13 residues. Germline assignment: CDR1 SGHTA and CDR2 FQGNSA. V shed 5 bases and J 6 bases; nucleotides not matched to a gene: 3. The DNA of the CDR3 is TGTGCCAGCAGCGTAGGGACTAGCAATGAGCAGTTCTTC. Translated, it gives CASSVGTSNEQFF.

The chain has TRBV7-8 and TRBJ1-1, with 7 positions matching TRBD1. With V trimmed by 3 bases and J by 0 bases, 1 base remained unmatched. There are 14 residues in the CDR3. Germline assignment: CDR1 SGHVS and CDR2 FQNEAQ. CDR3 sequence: CASSLGTVNTEAFF. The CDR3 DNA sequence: TGTGCCAGCAGCTTGGGGACAGTGAACACTGAAGCTTTCTTT.

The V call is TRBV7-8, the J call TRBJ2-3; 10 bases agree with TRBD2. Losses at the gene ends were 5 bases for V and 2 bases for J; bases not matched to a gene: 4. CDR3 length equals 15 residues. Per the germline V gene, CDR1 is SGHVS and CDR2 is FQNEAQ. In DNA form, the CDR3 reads TGTGCCAGCAGCCCCGGACTAGCGGTCACAGATACGCAGTATTTT. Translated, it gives CASSPGLAVTDTQYF.

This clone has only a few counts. CDR3 nucleotide sequence: TGTGCCAGCAGCCCATTGGACAGGGGGAACACTGAAGCTTTCTTT. Amino acid sequence: CASSPLDRGNTEAFF. The V and J genes are TRBV7-8 and TRBJ1-1, with 9 bases identical to TRBD1. There are 15 residues in the CDR3. Germline-derived CDR1 and CDR2 are SGHVS and FQNEAQ. With V trimmed by 5 bases and J by 1 base, 5 bases remained unmatched.

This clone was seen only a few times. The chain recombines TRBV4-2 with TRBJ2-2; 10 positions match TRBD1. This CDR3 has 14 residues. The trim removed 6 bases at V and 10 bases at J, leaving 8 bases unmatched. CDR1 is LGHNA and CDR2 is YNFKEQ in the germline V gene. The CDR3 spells CASSRDRGNPELFF. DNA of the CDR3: TGTGCCAGCAGTAGGGACAGGGGTAACCCGGAGCTGTTTTTT.